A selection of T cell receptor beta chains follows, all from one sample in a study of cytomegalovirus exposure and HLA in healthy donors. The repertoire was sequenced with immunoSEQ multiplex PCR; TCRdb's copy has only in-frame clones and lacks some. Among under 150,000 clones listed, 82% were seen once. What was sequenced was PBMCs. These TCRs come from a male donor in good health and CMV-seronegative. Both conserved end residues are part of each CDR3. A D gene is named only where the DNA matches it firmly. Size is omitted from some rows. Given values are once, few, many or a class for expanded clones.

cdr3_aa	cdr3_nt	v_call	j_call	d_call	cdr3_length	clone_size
CASSAPAPSRETQYF	TGTGCCAGTAGCGCCCCCGCCCCAAGCCGAGAGACCCAGTACTTC	TRBV19	TRBJ2-5	.	15	.
CASSLSGLVYEQYF	TGTGCCAGCAGCTTAAGCGGACTGGTTTACGAGCAGTACTTC	TRBV7-9	TRBJ2-7	.	14	.
CASSEVTLSTDTQYF	TGTGCCAGCAGTGAGGTGACTTTGAGCACAGATACGCAGTATTTT	TRBV6-1	TRBJ2-3	.	15	.
CASSPSFSNQPQHF	TGTGCCAGCAGTCCTTCCTTCTCCAATCAGCCCCAGCATTTT	TRBV27	TRBJ1-5	.	14	few
CASSSQGSYGYTF	TGTGCCAGCAGTTCCCAGGGGAGCTATGGCTACACCTTC	TRBV6-5	TRBJ1-2	.	13	.
CASRATESNQPQHF	TGTGCCAGCAGAGCGACAGAAAGCAATCAGCCCCAGCATTTT	TRBV2	TRBJ1-5	.	14	.
CAITREANTGELFF	TGTGCCATCACCCGAGAGGCGAACACCGGGGAGCTGTTTTTT	TRBV10-3	TRBJ2-2	.	14	.
CASSSTGVDTQYF	TGTGCCAGCAGCTCGACAGGTGTGGATACGCAGTATTTT	TRBV7-3	TRBJ2-3	.	13	once
CASFGTSGNEQFF	TGTGCCAGCTTCGGGACTAGCGGAAATGAGCAGTTCTTC	TRBV27	TRBJ2-1	TRBD2	13	.
CASSPGTGGYEQYF	TGTGCCAGCAGTCCCGGGACAGGGGGCTACGAGCAGTACTTC	TRBV27	TRBJ2-7	TRBD1	14	.
CASSQGGEVGELFF	TGCGCCAGCAGCCAAGGGGGAGAGGTCGGGGAGCTGTTTTTT	TRBV4-3	TRBJ2-2	.	14	.
CASSQDKRGRKETQYF	TGCGCCAGCAGCCAAGATAAGAGGGGGCGCAAAGAGACCCAGTACTTC	TRBV4-3	TRBJ2-5	TRBD1	16	.
CASSTTLGQTNEKLFF	TGTGCCAGCAGCACAACCCTCGGACAGACGAATGAAAAACTGTTTTTT	TRBV13	TRBJ1-4	.	16	.
CASSDPGGPVSGNTIYF	TGTGCCAGCAGTGACCCGGGAGGGCCAGTCTCTGGAAACACCATATATTTT	TRBV25-1	TRBJ1-3	.	17	.
CASSPSRSGSRYEQYF	TGCGCCAGCAGCCCGAGCCGTAGCGGGTCAAGATACGAGCAGTACTTC	TRBV5-1	TRBJ2-7	TRBD2	16	.
CASSVEIGVCNNQPQHF	TGTGCCAGCAGCGTAGAAATAGGAGTTTGTAACAATCAGCCCCAGCATTTT	TRBV9	TRBJ1-5	.	17	.
CASSLDGLNYGYTF	TGTGCCAGCAGTTTAGACGGACTTAACTATGGCTACACCTTC	TRBV27	TRBJ1-2	.	14	.
CASSQVVPSGSHEQFF	TGCGCCAGCAGCCAAGTCGTCCCTAGCGGGAGTCATGAGCAGTTCTTC	TRBV4-1	TRBJ2-1	TRBD2	16	once
CASSQGQGGLGYTF	TGTGCCAGCAGCCAAGGGCAGGGAGGCCTTGGCTACACCTTC	TRBV4-2	TRBJ1-2	.	14	.
CASSLGEGVAYEQYF	TGTGCCAGCAGCTTAGGGGAGGGGGTGGCCTACGAGCAGTACTTC	TRBV7-2	TRBJ2-7	.	15	.
CASSYAGGRTYEQYF	TGTGCCAGCAGTTACGCGGGGGGTCGGACCTACGAGCAGTACTTC	TRBV6-5	TRBJ2-7	TRBD2	15	.
CASSQDRSSYEQYF	TGCGCCAGCAGCCAGGACAGAAGCTCCTACGAGCAGTACTTC	TRBV4-3	TRBJ2-7	.	14	.
CASSLDGTGWRSTEAFF	TGTGCCAGCAGCTTGGATGGGACAGGGTGGAGGAGCACTGAAGCTTTCTTT	TRBV5-4	TRBJ1-1	TRBD1	17	.
CASALQGKINEKLFF	TGTGCCAGCGCCTTACAGGGGAAGATTAATGAAAAACTGTTTTTT	TRBV27	TRBJ1-4	TRBD1	15	.
CASSGQDRLDSPLHF	TGTGCCAGCAGCGGGCAGGACAGACTCGATTCACCCCTCCACTTT	TRBV28	TRBJ1-6	.	15	.
CASSAGLPKREQFF	TGTGCCAGCAGCGCGGGACTCCCGAAGAGAGAGCAGTTCTTC	TRBV9	TRBJ2-1	.	14	.
CASSTLGATEAFF	TGTGCCAGCTCAACCCTGGGGGCCACTGAAGCTTTCTTT	TRBV27	TRBJ1-1	.	13	.
CASSWGTGVFGNEQFF	TGTGCCAGCAGCTGGGGGACAGGGGTATTTGGGAATGAGCAGTTCTTC	TRBV5-5	TRBJ2-1	TRBD1	16	.
CASSVQGAQGYTF	TGTGCCAGCAGCGTACAGGGGGCGCAAGGCTACACCTTC	TRBV14	TRBJ1-2	TRBD1	13	.
CASSLGGGTEAFF	TGTGCCAGCAGCCTAGGTGGAGGAACTGAAGCTTTCTTT	TRBV5-4	TRBJ1-1	.	13	.
CASSPSQGEVNQPQHF	TGTGCCAGCAGTCCTTCACAGGGGGAAGTCAATCAGCCCCAGCATTTT	TRBV27	TRBJ1-5	TRBD1	16	.
CASSSREGSSYEQYF	TGTGCCAGCAGCTCAAGGGAGGGGAGTTCCTACGAGCAGTACTTC	TRBV5-4	TRBJ2-7	TRBD2	15	.
CASSLGGEGSYEQYF	TGTGCCAGCAGCTTAGGCGGGGAGGGGTCCTACGAGCAGTACTTC	TRBV11-1	TRBJ2-7	TRBD2	15	.
CASSSKRYNEQFF	TGTGCCAGCAGCTCCAAGAGATACAATGAGCAGTTCTTC	TRBV11-3	TRBJ2-1	.	13	.
CASSSPEQGPAPQHF	TGTGCCAGCAGTTCCCCCGAGCAGGGCCCTGCGCCCCAGCATTTT	TRBV5-5	TRBJ1-5	.	15	once
CASSVRDSPAEQYF	TGTGCCAGCAGCGTCCGGGACAGCCCTGCCGAGCAGTACTTC	TRBV5-6	TRBJ2-7	TRBD1	14	once
CAWSSRDGETQYF	TGTGCCTGGAGTTCCAGGGATGGAGAGACCCAGTACTTC	TRBV30	TRBJ2-5	.	13	few
CSVHKDRGSEAFF	TGCAGCGTCCACAAGGACAGAGGTTCTGAAGCTTTCTTT	TRBV29-1	TRBJ1-1	.	13	once
CASSEAGLAGVREQFF	TGTGCCAGCAGTGAAGCAGGACTAGCGGGAGTGCGGGAGCAGTTCTTC	TRBV2	TRBJ2-1	TRBD2	16	once
CASRSNRQSDTQYF	TGTGCCAGCAGATCAAACCGACAGTCAGATACGCAGTATTTT	TRBV27	TRBJ2-3	.	14	.
CASSLSGATNEKLFF	TGCGCCAGCAGCTTATCAGGGGCGACTAATGAAAAACTGTTTTTT	TRBV5-1	TRBJ1-4	.	15	.
CASSFSGINEKLFF	TGTGCCAGCAGTTTCTCAGGCATAAATGAAAAACTGTTTTTT	TRBV27	TRBJ1-4	.	14	once
CASSETSGSPWFF	TGTGCCAGCAGTGAAACTAGCGGGAGTCCTTGGTTCTTC	TRBV2	TRBJ2-1	TRBD2	13	.
CASSFTRTSGSPHGQFF	TGTGCCAGCAGCTTTACCCGGACTAGCGGGAGCCCTCATGGGCAGTTCTTC	TRBV7-9	TRBJ2-1	TRBD2	17	.
CASSLSSVGLAGLLLSTDTQYF	TGTGCCAGCAGTTTGTCTTCGGTCGGGCTAGCGGGTTTACTCCTTAGCACAGATACGCAGTATTTT	TRBV27	TRBJ2-3	TRBD2	22	.
CASSLLLGTGAYGYTF	TGTGCCAGCAGCCTACTCCTCGGGACAGGGGCCTATGGCTACACCTTC	TRBV5-5	TRBJ1-2	TRBD1	16	.
CASSDGARRTFYEQYF	TGTGCCAGCAGTGATGGGGCGCGACGTACATTCTACGAGCAGTACTTC	TRBV2	TRBJ2-7	.	16	.
CASSPWDRGPGELFF	TGTGCCAGCAGCCCCTGGGACAGGGGTCCCGGGGAGCTGTTTTTT	TRBV7-9	TRBJ2-2	TRBD1	15	.
CASSLGVAGNTEAFF	TGTGCCAGCAGCTTAGGTGTGGCGGGGAACACTGAAGCTTTCTTT	TRBV7-8	TRBJ1-1	.	15	.
CASSLWGLEQYF	TGTGCCAGCAGCTTATGGGGGCTCGAGCAGTACTTC	TRBV7-8	TRBJ2-7	.	12	.
CASSPRSGTGSYEQYF	TGTGCCAGCTCACCACGCTCAGGCACAGGGTCCTACGAGCAGTACTTC	TRBV18	TRBJ2-7	.	16	.
CASSPDRSGEQYF	TGTGCCAGCTCACCGGACAGGTCGGGCGAGCAGTACTTC	TRBV18	TRBJ2-7	TRBD1	13	.
CASNRLGREQYF	TGTGCCAGCAATCGACTAGGGCGCGAGCAGTACTTC	TRBV2	TRBJ2-7	.	12	.
CASSRPPGGNPYEQYF	TGTGCCAGCAGCCGACCCCCGGGCGGGAATCCCTACGAGCAGTACTTC	TRBV4-2	TRBJ2-7	.	16	.